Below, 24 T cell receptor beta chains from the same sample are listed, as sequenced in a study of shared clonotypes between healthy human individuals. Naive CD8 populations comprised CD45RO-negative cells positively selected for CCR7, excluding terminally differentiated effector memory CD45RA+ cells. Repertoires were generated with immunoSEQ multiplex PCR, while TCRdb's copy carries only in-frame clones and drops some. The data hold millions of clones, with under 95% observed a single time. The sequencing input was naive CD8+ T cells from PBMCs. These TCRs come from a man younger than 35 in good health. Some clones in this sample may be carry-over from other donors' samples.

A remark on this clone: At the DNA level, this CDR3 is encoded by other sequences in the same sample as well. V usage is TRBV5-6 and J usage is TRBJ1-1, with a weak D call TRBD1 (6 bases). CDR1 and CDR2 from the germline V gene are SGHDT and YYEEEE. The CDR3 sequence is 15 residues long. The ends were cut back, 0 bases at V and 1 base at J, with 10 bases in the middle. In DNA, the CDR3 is TGTGCCAGCAGCTTGGCGGGCAGGGGGAACACTGAAGCTTTCTTT. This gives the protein CASSLAGRGNTEAFF.

CDR3 sequence reads: CASSVSSRVNEQFF. CDR3 in DNA: TGTGCCAGCAGCGTCTCGAGTAGGGTCAATGAGCAGTTCTTC. The chain uses TRBV9 and TRBJ2-1, with no clear D. This CDR3 has 14 amino acids. Germline CDR1 reads SGDLS; CDR2 reads YYNGEE. V lost 2 bases and J lost 6, with 12 bases in between.

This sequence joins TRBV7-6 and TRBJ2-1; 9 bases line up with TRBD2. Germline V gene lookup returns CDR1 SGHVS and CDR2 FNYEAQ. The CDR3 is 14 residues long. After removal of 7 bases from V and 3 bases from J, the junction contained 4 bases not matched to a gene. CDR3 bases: TGTGCCAGCACCCGACTAGCGGACTACAATGAGCAGTTCTTC. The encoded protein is CASTRLADYNEQFF.

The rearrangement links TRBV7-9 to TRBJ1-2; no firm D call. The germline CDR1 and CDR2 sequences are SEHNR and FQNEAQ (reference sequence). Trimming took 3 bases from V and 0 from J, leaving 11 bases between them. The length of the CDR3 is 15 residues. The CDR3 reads CASSFGVLPNYGYTF. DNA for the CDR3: TGTGCCAGCAGCTTCGGTGTCCTACCTAACTATGGCTACACCTTC.

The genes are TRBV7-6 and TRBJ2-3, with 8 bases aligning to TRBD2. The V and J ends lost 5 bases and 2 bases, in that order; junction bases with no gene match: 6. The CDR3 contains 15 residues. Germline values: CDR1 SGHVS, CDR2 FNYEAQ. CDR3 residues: CASSQIAGHTDTQYF. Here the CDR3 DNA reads TGTGCCAGCAGCCAGATAGCGGGGCACACAGATACGCAGTATTTT. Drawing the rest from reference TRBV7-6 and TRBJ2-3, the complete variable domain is GAGVSQSPRYKVTKRGQDVALRCDPISGHVSLYWYRQALGQGPEFLTYFNYEAQQDKSGLPNDRFSAERPEGSISTLTIQRTEQRDSAMYRCASSQIAGHTDTQYFGPGTRLTVL.

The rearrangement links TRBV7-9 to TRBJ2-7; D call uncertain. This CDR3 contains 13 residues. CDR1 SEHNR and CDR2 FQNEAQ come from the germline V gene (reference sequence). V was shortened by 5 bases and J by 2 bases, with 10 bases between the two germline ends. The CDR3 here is CASSIQQPYEQYF. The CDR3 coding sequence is TGTGCCAGCAGCATCCAACAGCCCTACGAGCAGTACTTC.

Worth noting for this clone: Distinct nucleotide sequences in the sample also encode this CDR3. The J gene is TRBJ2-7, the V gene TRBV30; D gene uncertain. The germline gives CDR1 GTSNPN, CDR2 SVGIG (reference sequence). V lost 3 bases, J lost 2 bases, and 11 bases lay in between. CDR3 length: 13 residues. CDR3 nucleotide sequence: TGTGCCTGGAGCGTCCAAGGCGCCTACGAGCAGTACTTC. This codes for CAWSVQGAYEQYF.

The DNA for the CDR3 is TGTGCCAGCAGGACTCGGAATATCTCTGGGGCCAACGTCCTGACTTTC. Encoded protein: CASRTRNISGANVLTF. This chain links TRBV28 with TRBJ2-6; no clear D. Trimming cost V 6 bases and J 0 bases, with 12 bases left between them. Germline CDR1 is MDHEN and CDR2 is SYDVKM. This CDR3 is 16 amino acids long.

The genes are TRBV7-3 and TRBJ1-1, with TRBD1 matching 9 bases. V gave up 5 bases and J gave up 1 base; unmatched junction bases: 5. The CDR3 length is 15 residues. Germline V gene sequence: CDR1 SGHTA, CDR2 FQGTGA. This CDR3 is CASSPTGGANTEAFF. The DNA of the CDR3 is TGTGCCAGCAGCCCCACAGGGGGCGCGAACACTGAAGCTTTCTTT.

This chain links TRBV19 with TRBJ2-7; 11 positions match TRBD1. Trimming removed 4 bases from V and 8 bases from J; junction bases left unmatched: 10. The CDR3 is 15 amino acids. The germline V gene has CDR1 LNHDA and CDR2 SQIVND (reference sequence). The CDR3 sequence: CASSTSGTGGVQQYF. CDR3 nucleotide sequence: TGTGCCAGTAGTACCTCCGGGACAGGGGGGGTCCAGCAGTACTTC.

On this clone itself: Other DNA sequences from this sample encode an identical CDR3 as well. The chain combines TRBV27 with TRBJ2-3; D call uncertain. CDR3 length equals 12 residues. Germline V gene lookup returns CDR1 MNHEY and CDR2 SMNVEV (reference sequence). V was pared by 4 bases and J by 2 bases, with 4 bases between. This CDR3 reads CASSSFTDTQYF. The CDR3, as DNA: TGTGCCAGCAGTTCCTTCACAGATACGCAGTATTTT.

CDR3 sequence reads: CASSVPGEREGRNTGELFF. DNA of the CDR3: TGTGCCAGCAGCGTACCGGGTGAGCGGGAGGGCCGGAACACCGGGGAGCTGTTTTTT. The chain uses TRBV9 and TRBJ2-2; 10 nucleotides align to TRBD2. J lost 1 base, V lost 1 base, and 10 bases had no gene match. Germline lookup yields CDR1 SGDLS and CDR2 YYNGEE. The CDR3 contains 19 residues.

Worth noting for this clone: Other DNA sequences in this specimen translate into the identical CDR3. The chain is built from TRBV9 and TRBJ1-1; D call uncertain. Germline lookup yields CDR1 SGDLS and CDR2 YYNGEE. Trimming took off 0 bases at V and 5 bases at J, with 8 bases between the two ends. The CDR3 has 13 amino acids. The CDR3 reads CASSVGVGTEAFF. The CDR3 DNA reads TGTGCCAGCAGCGTAGGTGTGGGAACTGAAGCTTTCTTT.

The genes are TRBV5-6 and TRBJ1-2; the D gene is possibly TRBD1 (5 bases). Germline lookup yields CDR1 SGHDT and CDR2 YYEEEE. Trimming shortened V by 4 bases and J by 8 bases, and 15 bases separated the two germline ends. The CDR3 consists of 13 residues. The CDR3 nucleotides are TGTGCCAGCAGCCTGGGGGAAGGGAGAGGCTACACCTTC. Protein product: CASSLGEGRGYTF. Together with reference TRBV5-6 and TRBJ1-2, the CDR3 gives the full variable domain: DAGVTQSPTHLIKTRGQQVTLRCSPKSGHDTVSWYQQALGQGPQFIFQYYEEEERQRGNFPDRFSGHQFPNYSSELNVNALLLGDSALYLCASSLGEGRGYTFGSGTRLTVV.

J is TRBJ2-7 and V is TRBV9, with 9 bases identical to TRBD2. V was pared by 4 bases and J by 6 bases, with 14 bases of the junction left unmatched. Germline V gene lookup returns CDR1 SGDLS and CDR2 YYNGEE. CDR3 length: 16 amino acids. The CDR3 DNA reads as TGTGCCAGCAGCCCCGGGGGGCTAGCGGGAATGACCGAGCAGTACTTC. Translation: CASSPGGLAGMTEQYF.

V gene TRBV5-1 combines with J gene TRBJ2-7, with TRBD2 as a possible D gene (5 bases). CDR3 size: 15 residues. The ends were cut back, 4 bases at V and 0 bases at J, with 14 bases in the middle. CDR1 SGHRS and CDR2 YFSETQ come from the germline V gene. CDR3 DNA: TGCGCCAGCAGCGTGGACTGGTCGAGCTCCTACGAGCAGTACTTC. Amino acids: CASSVDWSSSYEQYF.

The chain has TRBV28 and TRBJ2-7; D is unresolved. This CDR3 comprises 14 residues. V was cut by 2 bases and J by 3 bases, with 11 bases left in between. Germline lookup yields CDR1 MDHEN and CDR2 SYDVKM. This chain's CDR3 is CASSLRLGYYEQYF. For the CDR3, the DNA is TGTGCCAGCAGTTTAAGGCTCGGATACTACGAGCAGTACTTC.

The CDR3 protein is CASSQAWYGYTF. CDR3 DNA: TGTGCCAGCAGCCAAGCCTGGTATGGCTACACCTTC. The rearrangement joins TRBV14 to TRBJ1-2; D ambiguous. Deletions cut 1 base from V and 5 bases from J, with 5 bases between. This CDR3 is 12 amino acids long. Looked up from germline, CDR1 is SGHDN and CDR2 is FVKESK.

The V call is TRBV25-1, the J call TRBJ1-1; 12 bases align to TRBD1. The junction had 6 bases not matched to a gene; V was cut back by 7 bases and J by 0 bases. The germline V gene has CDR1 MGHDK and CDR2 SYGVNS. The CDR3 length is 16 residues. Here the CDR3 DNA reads TGTGCCAGCACCGGGACAGGGGGCTCTGTGAACACTGAAGCTTTCTTT. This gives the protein CASTGTGGSVNTEAFF.

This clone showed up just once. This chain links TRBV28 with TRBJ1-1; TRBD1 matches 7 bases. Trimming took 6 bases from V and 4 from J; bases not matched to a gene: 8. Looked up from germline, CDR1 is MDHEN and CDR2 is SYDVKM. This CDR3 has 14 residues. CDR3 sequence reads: CASSPTGMSTEAFF. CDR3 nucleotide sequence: TGTGCCAGCAGCCCGACAGGGATGAGCACTGAAGCTTTCTTT. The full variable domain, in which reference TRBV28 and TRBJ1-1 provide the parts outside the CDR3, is DVKVTQSSRYLVKRTGEKVFLECVQDMDHENMFWYRQDPGLGLRLIYFSYDVKMKEKGDIPEGYSVSREKKERFSLILESASTNQTSMYLCASSPTGMSTEAFFGQGTRLTVV.

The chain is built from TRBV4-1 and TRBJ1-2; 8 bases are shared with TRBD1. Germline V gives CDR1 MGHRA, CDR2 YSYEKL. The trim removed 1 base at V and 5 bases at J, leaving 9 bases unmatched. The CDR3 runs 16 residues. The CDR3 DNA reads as TGCGCCAGCAGCCAAGTTGGACAGGGTAGAGGATATGGCTACACCTTC. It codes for CASSQVGQGRGYGYTF.

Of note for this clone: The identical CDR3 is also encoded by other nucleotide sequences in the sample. The CDR3 protein is CASSSPGETQYF. CDR3 coding DNA: TGTGCCAGCAGCTCCCCTGGGGAGACCCAGTACTTC. The rearrangement joins TRBV7-3 to TRBJ2-5; D not resolved. The CDR3 has 12 residues. Germline V gene data show CDR1 as SGHTA and CDR2 as FQGTGA. V lost 4 bases to trimming and J lost 5 bases, with 8 bases between them.

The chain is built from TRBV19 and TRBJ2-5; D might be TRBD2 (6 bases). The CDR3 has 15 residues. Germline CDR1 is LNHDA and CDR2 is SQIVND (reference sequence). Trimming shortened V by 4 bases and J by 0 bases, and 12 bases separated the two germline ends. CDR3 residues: CASSRRELYQETQYF. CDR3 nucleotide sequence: TGTGCCAGTAGTAGGCGGGAACTGTACCAAGAGACCCAGTACTTC.

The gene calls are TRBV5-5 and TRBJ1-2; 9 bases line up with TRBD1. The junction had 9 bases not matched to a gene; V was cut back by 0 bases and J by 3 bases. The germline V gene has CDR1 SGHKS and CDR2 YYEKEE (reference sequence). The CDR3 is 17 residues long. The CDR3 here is CASSLGPDRGVYYGYTF. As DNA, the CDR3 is TGTGCCAGCAGCTTGGGCCCCGACAGGGGGGTTTACTATGGCTACACCTTC.